A single sample is the source of the 6 T cell receptor beta chains below, sequenced in a study of Ad26.COV2.S vaccination and SARS-CoV-2 variants. The data were produced by immunoSEQ multiplex PCR, yet TCRdb's version contains in-frame clones alone and is incomplete. The sample carries approximately 420,000 clones, around 87% recorded once. Treatment specified: over 15 received Ad26.COV2.S at low or high dose, single or two shots; about five received placebo; per-sample allocation not given. Sample collection was performed on day 63 after the first vaccine or placebo injection. Sequenced material: peripheral blood, taken in a trial of Ad26.COV2.S vaccine versus placebo. All receptors derive from a person aged 18 to 59 who received the Ad26.COV2.S COVID-19 vaccine or a placebo.

The chain carries TRBV11-2 and TRBJ2-1; D is possibly TRBD1 or TRBD2 (5 bases each). CDR3 length: 17 residues. Trimming took off 5 bases at V and 4 bases at J, with 21 bases between the two ends. The germline V gene has CDR1 SGHAT and CDR2 FQNNGV. CDR3 nucleotides: TGTGCCAGCAGCACGTTCCGGGACCGCAGAAAATACAATGAGCAGTTCTTC. Protein sequence: CASSTFRDRRKYNEQFF.

A word on this clone: At one end, the junction sequence differs from germline, possibly due to a read error. The chain is built from TRBV30 and TRBJ1-6; D call uncertain. The CDR3 is 14 residues long. Germline CDR1 and CDR2: GTSNPN and SVGIG (reference sequence). CDR3 nucleotide sequence: TGTGCCTGGAGTGCCGGAGGAGATAACTCACCCCTCCACTTT. Translating gives CAWSAGGDNSPLHF.

As regards this clone: At one of its ends the junction is not consistent with the germline gene, which may arise from a read error. The chain carries TRBV7-2 and TRBJ2-5; D uncertain. Germline V gene lookup returns CDR1 SGHTA and CDR2 FQGNSA. The CDR3 is made up of 14 amino acids. The CDR3 DNA follows: TGTGCCAGCAGCTTAGCGCCCCTTCAAGGGACCCAGTACTTC. It yields the protein CASSLAPLQGTQYF.

The CDR3, as DNA: TGCGCCAGCAGCTGGGGCTCAGGGGGGCGAGGAGTAACAGATACGCAGTATTTT. It codes for CASSWGSGGRGVTDTQYF. The rearrangement uses TRBV5-1 and TRBJ2-3; D is perhaps TRBD1 (7 bases). CDR1 SGHRS and CDR2 YFSETQ come from the germline V gene. The V and J ends lost 3 bases and 3 bases respectively, with 23 bases between them. CDR3 length: 18 residues.

This chain uses TRBV27 with TRBJ2-7, with D possibly called TRBD1 or TRBD2 (5 bases each). Trimming cost V 8 bases and J 6 bases, with 14 bases left between them. CDR3 size: 12 residues. CDR1 MNHEY and CDR2 SMNVEV come from the germline V gene (reference sequence). In DNA, the CDR3 is TGTGCCAGCTCGGGGCCTTTCTCCGAGCAGTACTTC. Amino acids: CASSGPFSEQYF.

The chain uses TRBV27 and TRBJ2-7; D is undetermined. V lost 4 bases and J 2 bases, leaving 24 bases between the germline ends. This CDR3 comprises 18 residues. Germline lookup yields CDR1 MNHEY and CDR2 SMNVEV (reference sequence). The CDR3 coding sequence is TGTGCCAGCAGTTCTACCAACCCTGACCGTTCCAGGCCCTACGAGCAGTACTTC. This translates into CASSSTNPDRSRPYEQYF.